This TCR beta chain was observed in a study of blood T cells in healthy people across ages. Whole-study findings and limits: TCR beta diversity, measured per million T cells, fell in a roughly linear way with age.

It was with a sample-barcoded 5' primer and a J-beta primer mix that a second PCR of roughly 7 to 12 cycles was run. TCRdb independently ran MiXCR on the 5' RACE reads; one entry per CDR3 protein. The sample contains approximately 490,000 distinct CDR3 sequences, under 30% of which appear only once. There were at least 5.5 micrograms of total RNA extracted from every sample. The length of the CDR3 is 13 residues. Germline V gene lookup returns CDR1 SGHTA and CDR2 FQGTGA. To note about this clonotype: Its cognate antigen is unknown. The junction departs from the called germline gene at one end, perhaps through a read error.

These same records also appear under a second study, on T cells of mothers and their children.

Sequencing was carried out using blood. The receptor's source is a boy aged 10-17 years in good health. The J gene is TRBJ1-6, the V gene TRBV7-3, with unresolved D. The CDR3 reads CASSLSYDSPLHF. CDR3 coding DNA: TGTGCCAGCAGCTTAAGCTATGATTCACCCCTCCACTTT.